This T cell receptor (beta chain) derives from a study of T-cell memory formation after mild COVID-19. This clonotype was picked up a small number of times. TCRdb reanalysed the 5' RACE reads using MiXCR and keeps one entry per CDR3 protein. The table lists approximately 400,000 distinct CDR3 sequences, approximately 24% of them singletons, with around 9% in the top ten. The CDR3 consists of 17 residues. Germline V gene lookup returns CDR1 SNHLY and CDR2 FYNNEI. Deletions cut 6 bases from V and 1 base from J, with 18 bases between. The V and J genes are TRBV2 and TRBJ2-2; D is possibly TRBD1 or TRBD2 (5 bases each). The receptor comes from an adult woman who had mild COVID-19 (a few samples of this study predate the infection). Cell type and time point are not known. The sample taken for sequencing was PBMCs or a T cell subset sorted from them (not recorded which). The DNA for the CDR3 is TGTGCCAGCAGCAGGGACGGGTGGTCAATGAACACCGGGGAGCTGTTTTTT. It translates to CASSRDGWSMNTGELFF.